This T cell receptor (beta chain) comes out of a study of identical twins. This CDR3 contains 16 residues. Looked up from germline, CDR1 is LGHNA and CDR2 is YNFKEQ. V was trimmed by 0 bases and J by 2 bases, leaving 14 bases between them. TCRdb itself ran the 5' RACE reads through MiXCR, one entry per CDR3 protein. The data show roughly 1.6 million distinct CDR3 sequences, around 33% seen once. The TCR originated in a newborn girl in good health. J is TRBJ2-7 and V is TRBV4-2; D gene unclear. Sequencing used cord blood. This CDR3 reads CASSQDHSGLTYEQYF. The DNA for the CDR3 is TGTGCCAGCAGCCAAGATCATTCCGGGCTCACCTACGAGCAGTACTTC.